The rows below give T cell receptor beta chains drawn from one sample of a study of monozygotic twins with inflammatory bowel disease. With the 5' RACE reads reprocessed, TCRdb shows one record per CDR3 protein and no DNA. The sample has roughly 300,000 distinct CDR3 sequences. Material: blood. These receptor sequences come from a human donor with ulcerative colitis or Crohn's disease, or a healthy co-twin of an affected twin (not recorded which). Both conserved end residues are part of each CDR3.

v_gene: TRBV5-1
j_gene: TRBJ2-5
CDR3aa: CASSRSGTGEETQYF

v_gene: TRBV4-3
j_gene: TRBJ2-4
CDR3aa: CASSQGQGADMQYF

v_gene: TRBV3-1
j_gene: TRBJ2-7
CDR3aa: CASSQQFYEQYF

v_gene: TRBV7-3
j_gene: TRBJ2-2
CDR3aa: CASSSGTGGLGTGELFF

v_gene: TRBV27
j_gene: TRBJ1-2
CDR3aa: CASSTIGNYGYTF

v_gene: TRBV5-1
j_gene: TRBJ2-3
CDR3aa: CASSLPLAGTDTQYF

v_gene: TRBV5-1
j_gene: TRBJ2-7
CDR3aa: CASSGLAGEVHEQYF

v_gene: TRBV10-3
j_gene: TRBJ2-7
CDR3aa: CAIIRTSGRSLGEQYF

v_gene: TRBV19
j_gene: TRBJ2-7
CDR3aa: CASSTLGQGEHYF

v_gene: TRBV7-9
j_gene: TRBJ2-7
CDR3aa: CASSQQGAHEQYF

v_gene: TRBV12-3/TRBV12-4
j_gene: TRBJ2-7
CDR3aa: CASSFVLGDNSYEQYF

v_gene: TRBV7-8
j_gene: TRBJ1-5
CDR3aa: CASSVQGGKSNQPQHF

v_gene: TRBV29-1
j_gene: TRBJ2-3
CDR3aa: CSVGLSIRTDTQYF

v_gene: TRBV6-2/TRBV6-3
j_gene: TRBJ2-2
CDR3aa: CASSRAMFGGNTGELFF

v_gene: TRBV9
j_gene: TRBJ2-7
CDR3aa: CASSVSAGNTYEQYF

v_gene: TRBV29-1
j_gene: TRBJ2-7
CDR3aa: CSVVVGSEQYF

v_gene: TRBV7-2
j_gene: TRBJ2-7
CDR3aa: CASSGVRKEQYF

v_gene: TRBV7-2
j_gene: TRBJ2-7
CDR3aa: CASSLEFNSYEQYF

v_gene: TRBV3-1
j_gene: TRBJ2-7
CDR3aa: CASSQESRPYEQYF

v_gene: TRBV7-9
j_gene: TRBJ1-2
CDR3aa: CASSFDFNRGGYTF

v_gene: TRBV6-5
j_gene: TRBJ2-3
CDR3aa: CASSYMAMTSQDTQYF

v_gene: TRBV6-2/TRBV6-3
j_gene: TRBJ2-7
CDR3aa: CASSYRLAGGEQYF